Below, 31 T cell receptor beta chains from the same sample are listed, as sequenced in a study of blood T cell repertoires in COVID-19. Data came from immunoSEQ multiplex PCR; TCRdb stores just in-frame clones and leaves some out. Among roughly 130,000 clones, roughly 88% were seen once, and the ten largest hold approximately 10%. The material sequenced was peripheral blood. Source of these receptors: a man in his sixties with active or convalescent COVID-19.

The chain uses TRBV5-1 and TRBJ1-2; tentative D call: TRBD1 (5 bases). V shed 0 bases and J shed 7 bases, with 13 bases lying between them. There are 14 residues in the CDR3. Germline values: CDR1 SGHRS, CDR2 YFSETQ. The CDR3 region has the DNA TGCGCCAGCAGCTTGGGCAGGGTGGTCGGTGGCTACACCTTC. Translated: CASSLGRVVGGYTF.

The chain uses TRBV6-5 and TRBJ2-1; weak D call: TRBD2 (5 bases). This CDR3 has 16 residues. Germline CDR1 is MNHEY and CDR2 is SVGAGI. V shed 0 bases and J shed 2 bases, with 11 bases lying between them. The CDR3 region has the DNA TGTGCCAGCAGTTACTCGACTACGCCCCCCTACAATGAGCAGTTCTTC. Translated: CASSYSTTPPYNEQFF.

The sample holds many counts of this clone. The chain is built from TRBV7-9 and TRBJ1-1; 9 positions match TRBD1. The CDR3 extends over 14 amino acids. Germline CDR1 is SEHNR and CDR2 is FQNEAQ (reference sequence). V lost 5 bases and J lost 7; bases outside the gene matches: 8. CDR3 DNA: TGTGCCAGCAGCCCCCGGACAGGGGAGGATGAAGCTTTCTTT. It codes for CASSPRTGEDEAFF.

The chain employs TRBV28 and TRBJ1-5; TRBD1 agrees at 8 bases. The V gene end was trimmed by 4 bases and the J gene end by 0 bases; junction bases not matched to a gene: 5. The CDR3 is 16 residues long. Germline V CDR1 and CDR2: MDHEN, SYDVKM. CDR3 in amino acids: CASSSGQGYSNQPQHF. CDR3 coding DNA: TGTGCCAGCAGTTCCGGACAGGGTTATAGCAATCAGCCCCAGCATTTT.

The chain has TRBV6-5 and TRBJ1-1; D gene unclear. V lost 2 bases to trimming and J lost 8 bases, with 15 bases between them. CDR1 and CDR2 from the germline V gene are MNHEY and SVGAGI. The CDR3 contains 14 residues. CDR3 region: CASSYRRGITEAFF. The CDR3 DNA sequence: TGTGCCAGCAGTTACCGAAGAGGGATCACGGAAGCTTTCTTT.

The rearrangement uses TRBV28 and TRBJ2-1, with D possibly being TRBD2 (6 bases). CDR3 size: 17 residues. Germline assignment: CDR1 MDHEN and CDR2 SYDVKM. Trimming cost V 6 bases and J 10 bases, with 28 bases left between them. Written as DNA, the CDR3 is TGTGCCAGCAGCCGACGACTAGTCAGGTATCCCAATTCCGAGCAGTTCTTC. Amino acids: CASSRRLVRYPNSEQFF. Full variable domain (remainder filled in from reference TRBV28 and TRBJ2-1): DVKVTQSSRYLVKRTGEKVFLECVQDMDHENMFWYRQDPGLGLRLIYFSYDVKMKEKGDIPEGYSVSREKKERFSLILESASTNQTSMYLCASSRRLVRYPNSEQFFGPGTRLTVL.

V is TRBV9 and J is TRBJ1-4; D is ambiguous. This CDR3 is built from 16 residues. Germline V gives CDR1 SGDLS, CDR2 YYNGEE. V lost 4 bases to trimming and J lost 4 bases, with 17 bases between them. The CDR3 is CASSSGEWEGNEKLFF. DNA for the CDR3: TGTGCCAGCAGCTCGGGCGAGTGGGAGGGTAATGAAAAACTGTTTTTT.

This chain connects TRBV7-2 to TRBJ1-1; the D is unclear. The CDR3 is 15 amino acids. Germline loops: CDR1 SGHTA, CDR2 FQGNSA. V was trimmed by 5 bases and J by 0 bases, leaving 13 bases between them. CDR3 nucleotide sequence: TGTGCCAGCAGCCCCTGGACGGGAATGAACACTGAAGCTTTCTTT. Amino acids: CASSPWTGMNTEAFF.

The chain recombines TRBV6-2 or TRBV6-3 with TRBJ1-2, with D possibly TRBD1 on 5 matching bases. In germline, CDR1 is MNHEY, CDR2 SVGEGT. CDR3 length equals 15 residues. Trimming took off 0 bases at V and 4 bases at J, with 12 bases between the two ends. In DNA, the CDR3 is TGTGCCAGCAGTTACTCTGGCAGGGCTGTCTATGGCTACACCTTC. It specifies CASSYSGRAVYGYTF.

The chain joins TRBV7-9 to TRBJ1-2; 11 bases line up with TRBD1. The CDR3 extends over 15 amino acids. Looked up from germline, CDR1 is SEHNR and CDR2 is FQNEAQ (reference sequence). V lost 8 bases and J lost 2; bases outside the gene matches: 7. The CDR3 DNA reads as TGTGCCAGCCAAGCCGGGACAGGGGGGAACTATGGCTACACCTTC. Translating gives CASQAGTGGNYGYTF.

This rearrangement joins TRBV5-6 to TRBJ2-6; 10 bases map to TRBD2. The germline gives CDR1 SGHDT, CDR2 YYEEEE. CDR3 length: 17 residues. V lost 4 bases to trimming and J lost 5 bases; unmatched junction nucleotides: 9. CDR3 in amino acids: CASSQGLAVLWANVLTF. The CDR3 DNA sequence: TGTGCCAGCAGCCAAGGACTAGCGGTATTGTGGGCCAACGTCCTGACTTTC.

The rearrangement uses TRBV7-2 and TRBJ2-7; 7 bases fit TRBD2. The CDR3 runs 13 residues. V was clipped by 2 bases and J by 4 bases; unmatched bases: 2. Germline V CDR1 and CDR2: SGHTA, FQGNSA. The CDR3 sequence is CASSLQREYEQYF. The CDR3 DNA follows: TGTGCCAGCAGCTTACAGCGGGAATACGAGCAGTACTTC. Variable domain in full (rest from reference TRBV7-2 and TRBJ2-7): GAGVSQSPSNKVTEKGKDVELRCDPISGHTALYWYRQSLGQGLEFLIYFQGNSAPDKSGLPSDRFSAERTGGSVSTLTIQRTQQEDSAVYLCASSLQREYEQYFGPGTRLTVT.

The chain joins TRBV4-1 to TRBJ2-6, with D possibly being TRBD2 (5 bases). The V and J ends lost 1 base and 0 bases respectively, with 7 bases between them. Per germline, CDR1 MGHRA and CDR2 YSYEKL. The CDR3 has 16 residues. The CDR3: CASSQVGSSGANVLTF. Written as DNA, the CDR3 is TGCGCCAGCAGCCAAGTGGGGAGCTCTGGGGCCAACGTCCTGACTTTC.

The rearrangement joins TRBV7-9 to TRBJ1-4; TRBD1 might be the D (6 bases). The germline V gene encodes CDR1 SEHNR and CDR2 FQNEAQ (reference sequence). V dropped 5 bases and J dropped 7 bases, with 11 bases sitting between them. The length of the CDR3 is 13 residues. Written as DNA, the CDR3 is TGTGCCAGCAGCCCACAGGGCGGTGAAAAACTGTTTTTT. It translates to CASSPQGGEKLFF.

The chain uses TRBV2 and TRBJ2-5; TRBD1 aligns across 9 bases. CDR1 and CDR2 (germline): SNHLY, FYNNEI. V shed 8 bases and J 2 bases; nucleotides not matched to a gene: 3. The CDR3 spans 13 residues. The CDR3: CASQQGAQETQYF. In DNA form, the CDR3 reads TGTGCCAGCCAACAGGGGGCGCAAGAGACCCAGTACTTC.

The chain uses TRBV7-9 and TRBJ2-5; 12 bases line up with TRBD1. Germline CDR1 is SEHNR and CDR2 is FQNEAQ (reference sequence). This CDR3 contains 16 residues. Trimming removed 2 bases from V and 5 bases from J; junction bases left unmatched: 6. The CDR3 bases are TGTGCCAGCAGCTTACCGGGACAGGGGGCAGGGGAGACCCAGTACTTC. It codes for CASSLPGQGAGETQYF.

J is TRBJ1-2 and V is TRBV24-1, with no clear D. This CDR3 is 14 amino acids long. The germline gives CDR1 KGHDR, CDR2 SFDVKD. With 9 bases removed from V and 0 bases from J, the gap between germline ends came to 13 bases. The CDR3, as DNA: TGTGCCACCTCGACCGGGAATCCTAACTATGGCTACACCTTC. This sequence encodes CATSTGNPNYGYTF.

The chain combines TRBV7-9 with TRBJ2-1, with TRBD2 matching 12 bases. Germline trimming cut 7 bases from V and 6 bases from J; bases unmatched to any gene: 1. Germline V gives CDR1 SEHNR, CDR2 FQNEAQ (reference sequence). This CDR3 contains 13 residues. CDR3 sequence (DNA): TGTGCCAGCACACTAGCGGGAGGCAATGAGCAGTTCTTC. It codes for CASTLAGGNEQFF.

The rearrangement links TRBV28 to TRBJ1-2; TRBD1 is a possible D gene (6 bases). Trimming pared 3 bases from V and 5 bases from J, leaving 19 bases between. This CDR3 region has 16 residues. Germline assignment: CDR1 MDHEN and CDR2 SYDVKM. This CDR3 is CASSFPGTLIGYGYTF. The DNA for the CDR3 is TGTGCCAGCAGTTTCCCCGGGACATTAATCGGATATGGCTACACCTTC.

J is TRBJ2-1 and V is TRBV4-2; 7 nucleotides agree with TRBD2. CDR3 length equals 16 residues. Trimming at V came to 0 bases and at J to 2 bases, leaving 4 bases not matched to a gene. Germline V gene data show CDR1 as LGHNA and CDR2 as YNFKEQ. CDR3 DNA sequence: TGTGCCAGCAGCCAAGATCTGGGGGGGGCCTACAATGAGCAGTTCTTC. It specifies CASSQDLGGAYNEQFF.

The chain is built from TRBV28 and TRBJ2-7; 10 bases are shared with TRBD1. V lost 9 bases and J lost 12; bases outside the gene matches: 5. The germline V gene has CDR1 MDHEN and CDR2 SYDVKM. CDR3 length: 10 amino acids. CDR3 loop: CASSGTGAYF. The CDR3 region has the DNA TGTGCCAGTTCCGGGACAGGGGCGTACTTC.

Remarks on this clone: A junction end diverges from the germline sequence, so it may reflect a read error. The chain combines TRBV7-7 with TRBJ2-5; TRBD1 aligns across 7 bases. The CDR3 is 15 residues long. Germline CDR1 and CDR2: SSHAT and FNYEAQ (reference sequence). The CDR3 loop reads CASSPNRGPQETQYF. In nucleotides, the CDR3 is TGTGCTAGCAGCCCGAACAGGGGACCCCAAGAGACCCAGTACTTC.

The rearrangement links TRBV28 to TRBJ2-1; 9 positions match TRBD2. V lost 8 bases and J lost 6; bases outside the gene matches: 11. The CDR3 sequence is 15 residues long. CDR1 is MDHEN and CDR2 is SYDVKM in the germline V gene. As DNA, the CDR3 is TGTGCCAGCGGATTGGCTAGCGGGATGACCAATGAGCAGTTCTTC. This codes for CASGLASGMTNEQFF. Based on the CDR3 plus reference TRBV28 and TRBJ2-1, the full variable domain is DVKVTQSSRYLVKRTGEKVFLECVQDMDHENMFWYRQDPGLGLRLIYFSYDVKMKEKGDIPEGYSVSREKKERFSLILESASTNQTSMYLCASGLASGMTNEQFFGPGTRLTVL.

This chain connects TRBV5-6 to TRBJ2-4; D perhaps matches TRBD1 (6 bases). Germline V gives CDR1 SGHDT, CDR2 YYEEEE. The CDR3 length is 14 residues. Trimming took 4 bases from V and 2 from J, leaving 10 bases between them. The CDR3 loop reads CASSAQGSKNIQYF. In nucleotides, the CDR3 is TGTGCCAGCAGCGCTCAGGGGTCCAAAAACATTCAGTACTTC.

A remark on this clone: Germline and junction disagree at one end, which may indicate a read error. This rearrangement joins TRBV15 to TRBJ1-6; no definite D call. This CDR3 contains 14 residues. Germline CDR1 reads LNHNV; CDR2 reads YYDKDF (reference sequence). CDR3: CATSGEKQNSPLHF. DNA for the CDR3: TGTGCCACCAGCGGAGAAAAGCAAAATTCACCCCTCCACTTT.

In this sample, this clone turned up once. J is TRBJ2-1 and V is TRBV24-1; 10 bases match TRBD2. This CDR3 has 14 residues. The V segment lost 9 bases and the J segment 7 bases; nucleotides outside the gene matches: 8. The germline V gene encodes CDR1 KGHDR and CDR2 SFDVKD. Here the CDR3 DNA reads TGTGCCACCTCCCCAGGACTAGCGGTGAATGAGCAGTTCTTC. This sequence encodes CATSPGLAVNEQFF.

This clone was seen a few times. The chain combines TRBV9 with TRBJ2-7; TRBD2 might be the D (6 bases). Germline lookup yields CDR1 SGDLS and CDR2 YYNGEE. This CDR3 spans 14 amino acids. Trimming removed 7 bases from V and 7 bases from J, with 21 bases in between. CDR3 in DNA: TGTGCCAGCGGAGGGGCAGGTCCCTCCGGGGAGCAGTACTTC. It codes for CASGGAGPSGEQYF.

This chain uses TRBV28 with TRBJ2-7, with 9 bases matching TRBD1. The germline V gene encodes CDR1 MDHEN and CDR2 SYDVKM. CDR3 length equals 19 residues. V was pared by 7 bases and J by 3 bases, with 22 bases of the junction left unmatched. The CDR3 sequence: CASKKNPKTRDRVIYEQYF. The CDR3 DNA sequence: TGTGCCAGCAAGAAAAACCCGAAGACGCGGGACAGGGTGATCTACGAGCAGTACTTC.

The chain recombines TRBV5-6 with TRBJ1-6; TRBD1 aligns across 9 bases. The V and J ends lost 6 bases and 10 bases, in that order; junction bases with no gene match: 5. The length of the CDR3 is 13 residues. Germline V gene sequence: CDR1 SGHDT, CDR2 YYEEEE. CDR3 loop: CASTLQGASPLHF. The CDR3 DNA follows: TGTGCCAGCACTCTACAGGGGGCCTCACCCCTCCACTTT.

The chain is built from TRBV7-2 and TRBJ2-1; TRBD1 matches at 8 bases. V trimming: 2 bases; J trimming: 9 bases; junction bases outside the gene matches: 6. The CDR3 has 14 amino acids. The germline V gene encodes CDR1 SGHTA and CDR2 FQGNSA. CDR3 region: CASSLTGGWREQFF. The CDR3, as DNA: TGTGCCAGCAGCTTAACAGGGGGGTGGCGTGAGCAGTTCTTC. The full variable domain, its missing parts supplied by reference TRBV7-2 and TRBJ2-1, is GAGVSQSPSNKVTEKGKDVELRCDPISGHTALYWYRQSLGQGLEFLIYFQGNSAPDKSGLPSDRFSAERTGGSVSTLTIQRTQQEDSAVYLCASSLTGGWREQFFGPGTRLTVL.

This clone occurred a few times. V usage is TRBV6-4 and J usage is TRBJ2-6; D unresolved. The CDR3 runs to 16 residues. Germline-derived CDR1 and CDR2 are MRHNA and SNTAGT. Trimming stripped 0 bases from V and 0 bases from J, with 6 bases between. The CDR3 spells CASSDSPSSGANVLTF. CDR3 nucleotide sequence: TGTGCCAGCAGTGACTCCCCGAGCTCTGGGGCCAACGTCCTGACTTTC.